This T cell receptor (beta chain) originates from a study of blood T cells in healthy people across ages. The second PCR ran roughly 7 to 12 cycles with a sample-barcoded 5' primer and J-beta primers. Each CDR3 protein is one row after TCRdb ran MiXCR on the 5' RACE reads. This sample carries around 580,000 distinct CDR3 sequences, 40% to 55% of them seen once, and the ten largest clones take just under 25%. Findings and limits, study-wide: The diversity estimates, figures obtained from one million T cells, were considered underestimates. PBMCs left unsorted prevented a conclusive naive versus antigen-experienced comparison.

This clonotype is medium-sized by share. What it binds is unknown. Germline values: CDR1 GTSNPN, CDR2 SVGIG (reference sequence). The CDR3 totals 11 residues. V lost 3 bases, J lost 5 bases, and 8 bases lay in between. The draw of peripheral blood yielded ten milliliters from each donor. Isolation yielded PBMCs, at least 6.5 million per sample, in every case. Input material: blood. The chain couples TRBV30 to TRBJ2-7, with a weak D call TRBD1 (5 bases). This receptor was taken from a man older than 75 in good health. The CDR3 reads CAWRTVNEQYF. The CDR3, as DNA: TGTGCCTGGAGGACAGTAAACGAGCAGTACTTC.